These 9 T cell receptor beta chains were all obtained from the same sample, sequenced in a study of blood T cell repertoires in COVID-19. Generated by immunoSEQ multiplex PCR, the TCRdb table keeps only in-frame clones and is missing some. Counted here are approximately 250,000 clones, 70% to 90% occurring once; the ten biggest clones make up around 0.96%. Input material: peripheral blood. These receptor sequences come from a man in his forties or fifties with acute or convalescent COVID-19.

The gene calls are TRBV9 and TRBJ2-2; D is perhaps TRBD2 (5 bases). Deletions cut 4 bases from V and 0 bases from J, with 10 bases between. Germline-derived CDR1 and CDR2 are SGDLS and YYNGEE. CDR3 length: 15 residues. The CDR3 region has the DNA TGTGCCAGCAGCCGGCCGGGGACGAACACCGGGGAGCTGTTTTTT. It translates to CASSRPGTNTGELFF.

The chain carries TRBV5-1 and TRBJ2-3; maybe TRBD2 (5 bases). This CDR3 is 14 amino acids long. Germline V lookup: CDR1 SGHRS, CDR2 YFSETQ. Trimming took 3 bases from V and 2 from J, leaving 10 bases between them. The CDR3 coding sequence is TGCGCCAGCAGCTCCGGACTGGACACAGATACGCAGTATTTT. Its protein product is CASSSGLDTDTQYF. The complete variable domain, with remaining parts taken from reference TRBV5-1 and TRBJ2-3, reads KAGVTQTPRYLIKTRGQQVTLSCSPISGHRSVSWYQQTPGQGLQFLFEYFSETQRNKGNFPGRFSGRQFSNSRSEMNVSTLELGDSALYLCASSSGLDTDTQYFGPGTRLTVL.

This chain uses TRBV7-3 with TRBJ1-5; D is perhaps TRBD1 (6 bases). V lost 5 bases and J 4 bases, leaving 15 bases between the germline ends. CDR1 SGHTA and CDR2 FQGTGA come from the germline V gene. The length of the CDR3 is 15 residues. The CDR3 DNA sequence: TGTGCCAGCAGCCCCCAGACAGGACCGAATCAGCCCCAGCATTTT. Translating it yields CASSPQTGPNQPQHF. The complete variable domain, with remaining parts taken from reference TRBV7-3 and TRBJ1-5, reads GAGVSQTPSNKVTEKGKYVELRCDPISGHTALYWYRQSLGQGPEFLIYFQGTGAADDSGLPNDRFFAVRPEGSVSTLKIQRTERGDSAVYLCASSPQTGPNQPQHFGDGTRLSIL.

DNA for the CDR3: TGTGCCTGGAGTGTACAGCGACAGCCCCTCCACTTT. It specifies CAWSVQRQPLHF. The genes are TRBV30 and TRBJ1-6; maybe TRBD1 (5 bases). V dropped 0 bases and J dropped 13 bases, with 10 bases sitting between them. The length of the CDR3 is 12 residues. Germline-derived CDR1 and CDR2 are GTSNPN and SVGIG (reference sequence).

V is TRBV6-2 or TRBV6-3 and J is TRBJ1-2, with D unresolved. This CDR3 region has 16 residues. Germline assignment: CDR1 MNHEY and CDR2 SVGEGT. V was trimmed by 3 bases and J by 0 bases, leaving 14 bases between them. In nucleotides, the CDR3 is TGTGCCAGCAGTTATGGAATGAGGGAAGCTAACTATGGCTACACCTTC. This codes for CASSYGMREANYGYTF.

The rearrangement joins TRBV18 to TRBJ2-5; D is undetermined. Germline assignment: CDR1 KGHSH and CDR2 LQKENI. The CDR3 is 13 residues long. Trimming removed 4 bases from V and 1 base from J, with 7 bases in between. The CDR3 DNA follows: TGTGCCAGCTCACTCTCCAGCCAAGAGACCCAGTACTTC. Protein sequence: CASSLSSQETQYF. The variable domain in full, with the rest retrieved from reference TRBV18 and TRBJ2-5, is NAGVMQNPRHLVRRRGQEARLRCSPMKGHSHVYWYRQLPEEGLKFMVYLQKENIIDESGMPKERFSAEFPKEGPSILRIQQVVRGDSAAYFCASSLSSQETQYFGPGTRLLVL.

The chain recombines TRBV9 with TRBJ2-3, with 10 nucleotides matching TRBD1. The CDR3 sequence is 16 residues long. Germline V lookup: CDR1 SGDLS, CDR2 YYNGEE. V was pared by 3 bases and J by 1 base, with 5 bases of the junction left unmatched. CDR3 region: CASSGRTGGGTDTQYF. The CDR3, as DNA: TGTGCCAGCAGCGGAAGGACAGGGGGGGGCACAGATACGCAGTATTTT.

A few counts support this clone. This chain connects TRBV2 to TRBJ2-7; a possible D gene is TRBD2 (5 bases). CDR3 length: 12 amino acids. Trimming pared 8 bases from V and 1 base from J, leaving 9 bases between. Per germline, CDR1 SNHLY and CDR2 FYNNEI. CDR3 protein: CASGGPSYEQYF. The CDR3 coding sequence is TGTGCCAGCGGAGGACCGTCCTACGAGCAGTACTTC.

This clone was recorded many times. The genes are TRBV6-2 or TRBV6-3 and TRBJ2-1; 7 bases line up with TRBD1. This CDR3 contains 15 residues. Germline CDR1 reads MNHEY; CDR2 reads SVGEGT. Trimming removed 1 base from V and 8 bases from J; junction bases left unmatched: 8. The CDR3, as DNA: TGTGCCAGCAGTTACTTGGGCAGGGGGAGTGATGAGCAGTTCTTC. Translating it yields CASSYLGRGSDEQFF.